The sequence of this T cell receptor (beta chain) was determined in a study of blood T cells in healthy people across ages. Whole-study context: Template switching picked up about one barcoded beta molecule for each two T cells.

Remarks on this clonotype: The antigen remains undetermined.

Donors ranged from 6 to 90 years old and were healthy Caucasians in Russia. Germline loops: CDR1 DFQATT, CDR2 SNEGSKA (reference sequence). The V segment lost 1 base and the J segment 2 bases; nucleotides outside the gene matches: 5. This CDR3 has 15 residues. Broader study findings: Aged donors had fewer naive CD4+ cells and lower diversity than long-lived donors.

Sample-barcoded 5' priming and a J-beta primer mix drove a second PCR of roughly 7 to 11 cycles. One entry per CDR3 protein, called by TCRdb with MiXCR from the 5' RACE reads. The sample records 1.5 million to 2 million distinct CDR3 sequences, around half being singletons. The V gene is TRBV20-1, the J gene TRBJ2-3; 8 nucleotides line up with TRBD2. This sequence originates from a woman in her thirties or forties in good health. What was sequenced was blood. The DNA for the CDR3 is TGCAGTGCTAGAGTGGCTAGCGGGCACACAGATACGCAGTATTTT. As protein: CSARVASGHTDTQYF.